The sequence of this TCR beta chain was determined in a study of cytomegalovirus exposure and HLA in healthy donors. Study-wide background: Assignment to the Caucasian-associated ancestry cluster applied to approximately 80% of the approximately 400 genotyped donors.

Study-wide points: It is likely that the observed cluster of highly shared sequence variants was a sequencing artifact.

Germline V gene sequence: CDR1 SGHRS, CDR2 YFSETQ. CDR3 length: 16 amino acids. V lost 0 bases, J lost 5 bases, and 17 bases lay in between. PCR employed 60 Vbeta and 13 Jbeta primers. The assay was immunoSEQ multiplex PCR, and TCRdb's table has in-frame clones only and misses some. The table includes roughly 100,000 clones, over 75% detected once. As for this clone: The antigen remains unidentified.

The source material was PBMCs. The origin of this receptor is a woman in her forties in good health and CMV-seropositive. The chain joins TRBV5-1 to TRBJ1-1; D is perhaps TRBD1 (6 bases). The CDR3 is CASSLEVGGTGTEAFF. The CDR3 DNA follows: TGCGCCAGCAGCTTGGAGGTAGGGGGTACGGGAACTGAAGCTTTCTTT.